The present TCR beta chain was sequenced within a study of PD-L1 blockade in urothelial cancer. About the research overall: In 2014 therapy began: atezolizumab 1,200 mg intravenously every 3 weeks. Specimens of blood held a median count of roughly 130,000 T cells. Study-level results: Having blood TCR clonality under the median before treatment predicted better survival.

Clones were read by immunoSEQ multiplex PCR, and TCRdb kept only the in-frame ones, dropping some. The data contain more than 45,000 clones, 75% to 90% of them seen just once; the ten biggest clones take up more than 9%. About this clone itself: Its matching antigen is unknown.

This CDR3 region has 14 residues. Germline CDR1 and CDR2: MNHNY and SVGAGI (reference sequence). V dropped 6 bases and J dropped 9; count of bases not matched to a gene: 3. Time point defined: peripheral blood 6 weeks after treatment start. This sample comprised PBMCs, obtained around atezolizumab (anti-PD-L1) treatment. The gene calls are TRBV6-6 and TRBJ2-1; TRBD2 agrees at 15 bases. This receptor was obtained from a man aged 55 to 70 with urothelial cancer. CDR3 in amino acids: CASREGLAGGEQFF. The CDR3 nucleotides read TGTGCCAGCAGGGAGGGACTAGCGGGGGGTGAGCAGTTCTTC.